This TCR beta chain was sequenced for a study of cytomegalovirus exposure and HLA in healthy donors. J was trimmed by 5 bases and V by 4 bases; bases with no gene match: 11. Germline assignment: CDR1 SEHNR and CDR2 FQNEAQ (reference sequence). The CDR3 loop spans 17 amino acids. The PCR had 60 Vbeta and 13 Jbeta primers. The method was immunoSEQ multiplex PCR; TCRdb's version includes in-frame clones alone and lacks a portion of them. The sample data list 75,000 to 100,000 clones. Sample: PBMCs. The V and J genes are TRBV7-9 and TRBJ2-5, with 12 bases aligning to TRBD1. This clonotype was sampled from an older woman in good health and CMV-seronegative. The CDR3 loop is CASSSSRDRGHGETQYF. CDR3 nucleotides: TGTGCCAGCAGCTCTTCTCGGGACAGGGGGCATGGTGAGACCCAGTACTTC.